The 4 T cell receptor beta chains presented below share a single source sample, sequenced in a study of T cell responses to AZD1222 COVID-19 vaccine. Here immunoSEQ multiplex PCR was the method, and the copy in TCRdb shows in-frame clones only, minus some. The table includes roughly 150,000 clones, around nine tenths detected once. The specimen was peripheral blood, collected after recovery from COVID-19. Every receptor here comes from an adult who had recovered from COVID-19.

The CDR3 reads CASSFDRDTEAFF. The DNA for the CDR3 is TGCGCCAGCAGCTTTGACAGGGATACTGAAGCTTTCTTT. V is TRBV5-1 and J is TRBJ1-1; 7 positions agree with TRBD1. Germline V gives CDR1 SGHRS, CDR2 YFSETQ. The junction had 3 bases not matched to a gene; V was cut back by 2 bases and J by 5 bases. There are 13 residues in the CDR3.

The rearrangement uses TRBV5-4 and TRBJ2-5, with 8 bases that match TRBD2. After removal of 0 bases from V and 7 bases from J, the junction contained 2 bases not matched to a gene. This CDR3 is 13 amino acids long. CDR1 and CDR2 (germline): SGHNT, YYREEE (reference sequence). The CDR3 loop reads CASSLATSGTQYF. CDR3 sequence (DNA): TGTGCCAGCAGCTTGGCCACTAGCGGGACCCAGTACTTC. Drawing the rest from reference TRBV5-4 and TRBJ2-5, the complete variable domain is ETGVTQSPTHLIKTRGQQVTLRCSSQSGHNTVSWYQQALGQGPQFIFQYYREEENGRGNFPPRFSGLQFPNYSSELNVNALELDDSALYLCASSLATSGTQYFGPGTRLLVL.

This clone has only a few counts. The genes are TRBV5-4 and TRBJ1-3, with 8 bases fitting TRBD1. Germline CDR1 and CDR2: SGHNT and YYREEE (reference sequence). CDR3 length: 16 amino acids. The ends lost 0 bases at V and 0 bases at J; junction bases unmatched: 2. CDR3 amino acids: CASSLATGASGNTIYF. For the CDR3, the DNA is TGTGCCAGCAGCTTGGCGACAGGGGCCTCTGGAAACACCATATATTTT.

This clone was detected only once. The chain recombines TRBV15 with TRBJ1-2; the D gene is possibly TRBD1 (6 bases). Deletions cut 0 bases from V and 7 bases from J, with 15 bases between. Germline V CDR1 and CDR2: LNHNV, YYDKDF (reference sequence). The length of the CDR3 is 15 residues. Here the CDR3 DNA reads TGTGCCACCAGCAGAGATCGGGCAGGGGCAGTTGGCTACACCTTC. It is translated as CATSRDRAGAVGYTF.